This T cell receptor (beta chain) was obtained from a study of control samples from healthy donors and cancer patients. Germline-derived CDR1 and CDR2 are SGHRS and YFSETQ. V lost 2 bases to trimming and J lost 3 bases; unmatched junction nucleotides: 5. This CDR3 comprises 16 residues. TCRdb's table, derived via immunoSEQ multiplex PCR, lists solely in-frame clones and lacks some. The sample consists of some 220,000 clones, 90% to 95% of them appearing once. The chain joins TRBV5-1 to TRBJ2-3; 11 bases agree with TRBD1. This TCR derives from a man in his forties or fifties in good health. Sequencing input: blood. The CDR3 DNA sequence: TGCGCCAGCAGCTTTGGACAGGGGGCCGGGACAGATACGCAGTATTTT. Amino acids: CASSFGQGAGTDTQYF.